Listed below are T cell receptor beta chains from one sample, sequenced in a study of cytomegalovirus exposure and HLA in healthy donors. Profiling relied on immunoSEQ multiplex PCR, and the TCRdb table lists in-frame clones only, not all of them. This sample has about 140,000 clones, with around 73% found just once. Source material: PBMCs. The receptors shown here come from a human donor in good health. CDR3s include the opening cysteine and the closing phenylalanine or tryptophan. Fields, in order: V gene, D gene, J gene, clone size, CDR3 DNA, CDR3 protein. The D gene is left open where the match is weak. Clone size is shown for a subset of rows, as once, few, many or a class of expanded clone.

TRBV6-4	TRBD1	TRBJ2-7	NA	TGTGCCAGCAGCCAAGGACAGGGGGCCTACGAGCAGTACTTC	CASSQGQGAYEQYF
TRBV27	TRBD2	TRBJ2-7	NA	TGTGCCAGCAGTTCGGGACTATCCCTCTACGAGCAGTACTTC	CASSSGLSLYEQYF
TRBV2	NA	TRBJ2-5	NA	TGTGCCAGCAGGGAGGCTCCAGAGACCCAGTACTTC	CASREAPETQYF
TRBV27	NA	TRBJ1-1	NA	TGTGCCAGCAGTTTATCGGGCCAGGGCTCGCCTGAAGCTTTCTTT	CASSLSGQGSPEAFF
TRBV7-9	NA	TRBJ2-7	NA	TGTGCCAGCAGCCGACAGACATCCTACGAGCAGTACTTC	CASSRQTSYEQYF
TRBV19	TRBD2	TRBJ2-7	NA	TGTGCCAGTAGTCCCGCGGTCGGACTAGCTTTCTCCTACGAGCAGTACTTC	CASSPAVGLAFSYEQYF
TRBV2	TRBD1	TRBJ1-5	NA	TGTGCCAGCACCCAACAGGGGGAGGGCTATCAGCCCCAGCATTTT	CASTQQGEGYQPQHF
TRBV2	NA	TRBJ2-7	NA	TGTGCCAGCAGTGACGACACCCTCTACGAGCAGTACTTC	CASSDDTLYEQYF
TRBV5-6	TRBD1	TRBJ1-1	NA	TGTGCCAGCAGAACCGGGACAGGGGTGATGCACACTGAAGCTTTCTTT	CASRTGTGVMHTEAFF
TRBV18	NA	TRBJ1-5	NA	TGTGCCAGCGCCGGGAGTGGGGCAAGCCAGCCCCAGCATTTT	CASAGSGASQPQHF
TRBV4-1	TRBD2	TRBJ2-3	NA	TGCGCCAGCAGCTCAGATAACCGGGGGGGAGAGGCAGATACGCAGTATTTT	CASSSDNRGGEADTQYF
TRBV28	TRBD1	TRBJ2-5	once	TGTGCCAGCAGTCCCTGGGACAGGACAGCTTCGGGGGAGACCCAGTACTTC	CASSPWDRTASGETQYF
TRBV13	TRBD1	TRBJ1-6	NA	TGTGCCAGCAGCGGGGGACAGGGGTTCTCACCCCTCCACTTT	CASSGGQGFSPLHF
TRBV7-6	TRBD1	TRBJ2-1	NA	TGTGCCAGCAGCCAGATGGGACAGATTGAGCAGTTCTTC	CASSQMGQIEQFF
TRBV6-1	TRBD2	TRBJ2-6	NA	TGTGCCAGCAGTGTACTAGCGGTTCTCTCTGGGGCCAACGTCCTGACTTTC	CASSVLAVLSGANVLTF
TRBV7-2	NA	TRBJ1-3	NA	TGTGCCAGCAGCTCGACAGGTTCTGGAAACACCATATATTTT	CASSSTGSGNTIYF
TRBV6-1	NA	TRBJ1-3	NA	TGTGCCAGCAGTGTCGGCTCTGGAAACACCATATATTTT	CASSVGSGNTIYF
TRBV10-3	TRBD2	TRBJ2-2	NA	TGTGCCATCAGACTAGCGGGAGAAACCGGGGAGCTGTTTTTT	CAIRLAGETGELFF
TRBV6-1	NA	TRBJ1-2	NA	TGTGCCAGCAGTGAAGGGGTTGCAGGGAAGGGCTACCCCTTC	CASSEGVAGKGYPF
TRBV6-5	TRBD1	TRBJ1-2	few	TGTGCCAGCAGTTACAGTAGAGGGGGCGGGGGGCCTGGCTACACCTTC	CASSYSRGGGGPGYTF
TRBV5-1	TRBD2	TRBJ2-1	NA	TGCGCCAGCAGCCCGCGGACTAGCGGGGGTGATGAGCAGTTCTTC	CASSPRTSGGDEQFF
TRBV19	TRBD1	TRBJ1-1	NA	TGTGCCAGTAGTATATTAGGGGGCGTCGGAAGGAACACTGAAGCTTTCTTT	CASSILGGVGRNTEAFF
TRBV18	NA	TRBJ1-2	once	TGTGCCAGCTCACCAACCAGGGAAGCCTATGGCTACACCTTC	CASSPTREAYGYTF